This T cell receptor beta chain was identified during a study of blood T cell repertoires in COVID-19. Using immunoSEQ multiplex PCR, the repertoire was profiled, and TCRdb retains in-frame clones only, with some absent. The repertoire holds about 230,000 clones, with roughly 88% as singletons. Sequencing was performed on peripheral blood. This TCR was recovered from a man aged 40-49 years with acute or convalescent COVID-19.

This chain's CDR3 is CASSPLNGADTQYF. The CDR3 DNA is TGTGCCAGCAGCCCCCTTAACGGAGCCGATACGCAGTATTTT. The genes are TRBV7-8 and TRBJ2-3; D unresolved. The CDR3 is 14 amino acids. CDR1 SGHVS and CDR2 FQNEAQ come from the germline V gene. The germline V and J ends were trimmed by 5 bases and 6 bases, with 15 bases remaining between them. The full variable domain, completed using reference TRBV7-8 and TRBJ2-3, is GAGVSQSPRYKVAKRGQDVALRCDPISGHVSLFWYQQALGQGPEFLTYFQNEAQLDKSGLPSDRFFAERPEGSVSTLKIQRTQQEDSAVYLCASSPLNGADTQYFGPGTRLTVL.